These T cell receptor beta chains were read from a single sample in a study of blood T cell repertoires in COVID-19. TCRdb's table, derived via immunoSEQ multiplex PCR, lists solely in-frame clones and lacks some. In the table there are about 130,000 clones, 65% to 90% of which are singletons. Specimen: peripheral blood. The origin of the receptors is a woman aged 80 or over with acute or convalescent COVID-19. Both conserved end residues are part of each CDR3. Fields, in order: D gene, J gene, V gene, clone size, CDR3 protein, CDR3 DNA. D genes are given only for firm matches. Size is omitted from some rows. Given values are once, few, many or a class for expanded clones.

TRBD1 TRBJ1-1 TRBV4-1 - CASSPTGRAEAFF TGCGCCAGCAGCCCGACAGGGCGAGCTGAAGCTTTCTTT
- TRBJ1-4 TRBV29-1 - CSGGREGEKLFF TGCAGCGGGGGACGGGAGGGTGAAAAACTGTTTTTT
- TRBJ2-7 TRBV7-8 - CASSPPVWGRGYEQYF TGTGCCAGCAGCCCACCGGTTTGGGGGCGAGGGTACGAGCAGTACTTC
- TRBJ2-2 TRBV10-3 - CAISGSAGELFF TGTGCCATCTCAGGGTCGGCCGGGGAGCTGTTTTTT
- TRBJ1-3 TRBV3-1/TRBV3-2 - CASSPQAGPGSIKGNTIYF TGTGCCAGCAGCCCCCAAGCGGGTCCTGGGAGCATAAAGGGAAACACCATATATTTT
TRBD1 TRBJ1-2 TRBV4-3 - CASSQGTPGQGVGYTF TGCGCCAGCAGCCAAGGAACCCCGGGACAGGGGGTTGGCTACACCTTC
TRBD1 TRBJ1-2 TRBV4-3 - CASSQDRGRGWYGYTF TGCGCCAGCAGCCAAGATCGGGGCAGGGGGTGGTATGGCTACACCTTC
TRBD1 TRBJ1-2 TRBV28 - CASSPTGGPYGYTF TGTGCCAGCAGTCCTACAGGGGGCCCCTATGGCTACACCTTC
TRBD1 TRBJ1-2 TRBV5-1 - CASSHGQGMGRNGYTF TGCGCCAGCAGCCACGGACAGGGCATGGGTAGGAATGGCTACACCTTC
- TRBJ1-4 TRBV18 - CASSAIREGKLFF TGTGCCAGCTCAGCGATTCGGGAGGGAAAACTGTTTTTT
TRBD2 TRBJ2-3 TRBV9 - CASSRKQRGEDTQYF TGTGCCAGCAGCCGGAAGCAGCGGGGGGAAGATACGCAGTATTTT
- TRBJ2-2 TRBV6-5 - CASPPAGSNTGELFF TGTGCCAGCCCCCCCGCGGGGTCGAACACCGGGGAGCTGTTTTTT
- TRBJ1-2 TRBV12-3/TRBV12-4 once CASRTDSSYGYTF TGTGCCAGCAGGACGGACAGCTCCTATGGCTACACCTTC
TRBD1 TRBJ1-1 TRBV5-1 - CASSLQGGNTEAFF TGCGCCAGCAGCCTACAGGGGGGGAACACTGAAGCTTTCTTT
- TRBJ1-2 TRBV12-3/TRBV12-4 once CASSFTGGGYTF TGTGCCAGCAGTTTCACGGGGGGTGGCTACACCTTC
- TRBJ1-1 TRBV6-5 - CASSPQGGRNTEAFF TGTGCCAGCAGTCCACAGGGCGGCAGGAACACTGAAGCTTTCTTT
- TRBJ2-7 TRBV7-3 - CASSPRPGFDEQYF TGTGCCAGCAGCCCCAGACCGGGGTTCGACGAGCAGTACTTC
- TRBJ2-5 TRBV9 - CASSTSGWTQYF TGTGCCAGCAGCACATCGGGGTGGACCCAGTACTTC
TRBD1 TRBJ1-2 TRBV27 - CASRQGRYGYTF TGTGCCAGCAGACAGGGGAGGTATGGCTACACCTTC
TRBD1 TRBJ1-5 TRBV27 once CASSPLTGYQPQHF TGTGCCAGCAGTCCCCTGACAGGGTACCAGCCCCAGCATTTT
- TRBJ1-5 TRBV10-3 few CAIGGGMGNQPQHF TGTGCCATAGGGGGAGGGATGGGCAATCAGCCCCAGCATTTT
- TRBJ1-4 TRBV5-1 - CASRPSGAKGKLFF TGCGCCAGCAGGCCCTCGGGCGCAAAGGGGAAACTGTTTTTT
- TRBJ2-2 TRBV6-5 - CASISRGDTGELFF TGTGCCAGCATTAGTAGGGGCGACACCGGGGAGCTGTTTTTT
- TRBJ1-5 TRBV6-4 - CASSDSWRDQPQHF TGTGCCAGCAGTGACTCTTGGAGGGACCAGCCCCAGCATTTT
- TRBJ2-1 TRBV6-6 - CASSYVNNEQFF TGTGCCAGCAGTTACGTAAACAATGAGCAGTTCTTC
- TRBJ2-3 TRBV29-1 - CSVDISIDTQYF TGCAGCGTTGATATTAGTATAGATACGCAGTATTTT
TRBD2 TRBJ2-1 TRBV7-3 - CASSPWTSGGAKEQFF TGTGCCAGCAGCCCCTGGACTAGCGGGGGGGCAAAGGAGCAGTTCTTC
- TRBJ2-3 TRBV5-6 - CASSRGDTQYF TGTGCCAGCAGTCGCGGGGATACGCAGTATTTT
TRBD1 TRBJ2-7 TRBV4-1 - CASSQDIRDRQYF TGCGCCAGCAGCCAAGATATCCGGGACAGACAGTACTTC
TRBD1 TRBJ1-1 TRBV3-1/TRBV3-2 - CASRPGQGVSTEAFF TGTGCCAGCAGACCCGGACAGGGGGTCTCCACTGAAGCTTTCTTT
- TRBJ1-2 TRBV9 - CASSPEQGRVSGYTF TGTGCCAGCAGCCCCGAGCAGGGGCGGGTCTCCGGCTACACCTTC
TRBD1 TRBJ2-3 TRBV29-1 - CSVRDRGRRTDTQYF TGCAGCGTCCGGGACAGGGGGCGACGCACAGATACGCAGTATTTT
- TRBJ1-2 TRBV27 - CASTKGGAQGHYGYTF TGTGCCAGCACCAAAGGCGGTGCTCAGGGGCACTATGGCTACACCTTC
- TRBJ2-7 TRBV3-1/TRBV3-2 once CASSHGGLREQYF TGTGCCAGCAGCCACGGGGGGCTGCGCGAGCAGTACTTC
- TRBJ1-2 TRBV18 - CASSPLGAPYGYTF TGTGCCAGCTCACCACTGGGGGCCCCATATGGCTACACCTTC